This T cell receptor beta chain was identified during a study of neoadjuvant anti-PD-1 for oral cavity cancer. Background on the study: Around day 43, patients without progression received a fourth nivolumab dose before surgery.

Comment on this clone: Antigen unknown.

The table came from immunoSEQ multiplex PCR; TCRdb's copy has only in-frame clones and leaves some out. Of about 13,000 clones in the sample, 71% were seen once. Stage II-IVA oral cavity squamous cell carcinoma was new and untreated by systemic or radiation therapy. Analysis of PBMCs was direct, with no culture step. Study-level results: Treg/Th17 ratio rose with pretreatment blood and fell with post-treatment tumor TCRbeta clonality.

The receptor was isolated from a person between 35 and 79 years old with oral cavity squamous cell carcinoma. Source: PBMCs, taken before nivolumab (anti-PD-1) treatment.

CDR3 sequence: CASSGGSSYNEQFF. The CDR3, as DNA: TGTGCCAGCAGCGGGGGGAGCTCCTACAATGAGCAGTTCTTC. The rearrangement links TRBV7-9 to TRBJ2-1, with D maybe TRBD2 (6 bases). Germline CDR1 SEHNR, CDR2 FQNEAQ (reference sequence). V dropped 5 bases and J dropped 0 bases, with 8 bases sitting between them. There are 14 residues in the CDR3. Based on the CDR3 plus reference TRBV7-9 and TRBJ2-1, the full variable domain is DTGVSQNPRHKITKRGQNVTFRCDPISEHNRLYWYRQTLGQGPEFLTYFQNEAQLEKSRLLSDRFSAERPKGSFSTLEIQRTEQGDSAMYLCASSGGSSYNEQFFGPGTRLTVL.